This T cell receptor beta chain was identified during a study of T cells in Graves' hyperthyroidism and ophthalmopathy. General study findings and limits: A model of 13 V-J features distinguished ophthalmopathy from stable hyperthyroidism.

Together with thyroid ultrasound, orbital computed tomography, serum thyroxine and TRAb, clinical symptoms were used for diagnoses. Turning to this clonotype: Its antigen is not identified.

Researchers amplified the TCR beta CDR3 regions from RNA transcripts. RT-PCR in the first round (using the HTBI primer set) targeted the TCR CDR3. TCRdb re-called the multiplex PCR reads through MiXCR, storing one row per CDR3 protein. The profile shows 500,000 to 600,000 distinct CDR3 sequences, 40% to 55% of them singletons. V shed 0 bases and J 4 bases; nucleotides not matched to a gene: 7. Germline lookup yields CDR1 MGHRA and CDR2 YSYEKL. This CDR3 has 17 residues. Sequencing was done on a sample of peripheral blood or thyroid tissue (not recorded which). The chain couples TRBV4-1 to TRBJ1-1, with 11 bases identical to TRBD1. This TCR was sampled from an adult woman with Graves' disease, either hyperthyroidism or ophthalmopathy (not recorded which). For the CDR3, the DNA is TGCGCCAGCAGCCAAGAAGGGATGGGACAGGGGGGCACTGAAGCTTTCTTT. Its protein product is CASSQEGMGQGGTEAFF.